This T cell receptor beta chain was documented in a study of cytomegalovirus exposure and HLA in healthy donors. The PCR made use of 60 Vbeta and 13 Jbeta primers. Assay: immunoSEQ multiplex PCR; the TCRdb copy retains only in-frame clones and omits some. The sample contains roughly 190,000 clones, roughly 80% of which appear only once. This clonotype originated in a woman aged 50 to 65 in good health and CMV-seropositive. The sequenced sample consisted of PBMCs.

The CDR3 loop is CASSASGGAGETQYF. The CDR3 DNA sequence: TGTGCCAGCAGCGCTAGCGGGGGGGCGGGGGAGACCCAGTACTTC. The chain carries TRBV9 and TRBJ2-5, with TRBD2 matching over 12 bases. Germline assignment: CDR1 SGDLS and CDR2 YYNGEE. The CDR3 sequence is 15 residues long. V lost 3 bases to trimming and J lost 5 bases; unmatched junction nucleotides: 5.